This record looks at one T cell receptor (beta chain) sequence and its context. This record belongs to a study of control samples from healthy donors and cancer patients. Trimming took 4 bases from V and 8 from J, leaving 14 bases between them. Germline CDR1 is WNHNN and CDR2 is SYGVQD (reference sequence). The CDR3 has 14 amino acids. Measured with immunoSEQ multiplex PCR; TCRdb has only the in-frame clones, and not every one. Of some 44,000 clones in the sample, 60% to 80% are singletons; the top ten hold about a sixth. The chain carries TRBV10-1 and TRBJ1-4; D uncertain. Sequencing was carried out using formalin-fixed, paraffin-embedded tissue. The sequence derives from a male donor with melanoma. The CDR3 sequence is CASSANPGEEKLFF. The CDR3 coding sequence is TGCGCCAGCAGTGCAAACCCCGGGGAAGAAAAACTGTTTTTT.